The clone carrying this T cell receptor (beta chain) was seen repeatedly, ten times or more. Antigen specificity is unknown. These data originate in a study of human T cells and chemical hapten exposure. Study-level points and caveats: The study found that DPC sensitization did not change TCRs above 1 in 1000 frequency.

Time point given: patch test 1, 2 weeks after DPC sensitization. The treatment is: therapeutic diphenylcyclopropenone sensitization with weekly scalp DPC. The CDR3 totals 13 residues. CDR1 and CDR2 from the germline V gene are KGHSH and LQKENI. The V end was cut by 2 bases, the J end by 2 bases, with 6 bases between. The library tagged individual cDNA molecules with unique molecular identifiers. TCRdb used MiXCR to reprocess the RACE reads, holding one entry per CDR3 protein. The table lists about 120,000 distinct CDR3 sequences, around an eighth of them singletons. This clonotype originated in a woman between 50 and 59 years old with alopecia areata. Some clones in this sample may be carry-over from other donors' samples. The V and J genes are TRBV18 and TRBJ1-1; D remains unclear. The source was whole blood, collected in connection with sensitization to the hapten diphenylcyclopropenone (DPC). The CDR3 loop reads CASSPSENTEAFF. The CDR3 DNA sequence: TGTGCCAGCTCACCATCCGAAAACACTGAAGCTTTCTTT.